The 18 T cell receptor beta chains below come from one sample, sequenced in a study of a mutant IDH1 vaccine in newly diagnosed glioma. Sequencing used immunoSEQ multiplex PCR; TCRdb keeps in-frame clones, though not all of them. The repertoire includes about 54,000 clones, about 87% of them detected once, and 1.4% sits in the top ten. Time point meaning: week 23, last vaccination. Topical imiquimod was applied with each vaccine dose, which held 300 ug of mutant IDH1 20-mer peptide. These TCRs' antigens remain unknown. Specimen: PBMCs, collected from a glioma patient whose treatment included an IDH1 peptide vaccine. The receptors stem from a man aged 35 to 55 with glioma.

The V call is TRBV9, the J call TRBJ2-2, with 14 positions matching TRBD2. This CDR3 comprises 17 residues. After removal of 4 bases from V and 5 bases from J, the junction contained 7 bases not matched to a gene. Per germline, CDR1 SGDLS and CDR2 YYNGEE. The DNA for the CDR3 is TGTGCCAGCAGCCCTCTAGGGACTAGCGGGAGAACCGGGGAGCTGTTTTTT. This sequence encodes CASSPLGTSGRTGELFF.

This clone occurred a few times. This chain connects TRBV6-1 to TRBJ1-5; D unclear. V lost 4 bases, J lost 1 base, and 5 bases lay in between. The germline gives CDR1 MNHNS, CDR2 SASEGT. This CDR3 is 13 amino acids long. CDR3 sequence (DNA): TGTGCCAGCAGTGTGCGGAGCAATCAGCCCCAGCATTTT. Translated, it gives CASSVRSNQPQHF.

The genes are TRBV7-6 and TRBJ1-5; the D is unclear. Per the germline V gene, CDR1 is SGHVS and CDR2 is FNYEAQ. This CDR3 is 15 amino acids long. The germline V and J ends were trimmed by 0 bases and 3 bases, with 9 bases remaining between them. The CDR3 sequence is CASSLAGFPNQPQHF. The CDR3 nucleotides are TGTGCCAGCAGCTTAGCTGGGTTCCCCAATCAGCCCCAGCATTTT.

V and J are TRBV18 and TRBJ1-4; D perhaps matches TRBD1 (6 bases). Germline-derived CDR1 and CDR2 are KGHSH and LQKENI. Trimming took off 2 bases at V and 3 bases at J, with 13 bases between the two ends. This CDR3 spans 16 amino acids. The CDR3 here is CASSPSGQGPNEKLFF. The DNA of the CDR3 is TGTGCCAGCTCACCAAGCGGGCAGGGGCCTAATGAAAAACTGTTTTTT. The complete variable domain, with remaining parts taken from reference TRBV18 and TRBJ1-4, reads NAGVMQNPRHLVRRRGQEARLRCSPMKGHSHVYWYRQLPEEGLKFMVYLQKENIIDESGMPKERFSAEFPKEGPSILRIQQVVRGDSAAYFCASSPSGQGPNEKLFFGSGTQLSVL.

This clone appeared a few times. The V call is TRBV19, the J call TRBJ2-7; 9 bases match TRBD1. Germline V gene sequence: CDR1 LNHDA, CDR2 SQIVND (reference sequence). The CDR3 is made up of 14 amino acids. With V trimmed by 3 bases and J by 6 bases, 6 bases remained unmatched. CDR3 sequence (DNA): TGTGCCAGTAGTATCCAGCCGACAGGGGGCGAGCAGTACTTC. Its translation is CASSIQPTGGEQYF.

The genes are TRBV4-3 and TRBJ2-5; D remains ambiguous. The CDR3 loop spans 14 amino acids. V dropped 2 bases and J dropped 2 bases, with 9 bases sitting between them. CDR1 and CDR2 from the germline V gene are LGHNA and YSLEER. DNA of the CDR3: TGCGCCAGCAGCCAAACGGCACAGCAAGAGACCCAGTACTTC. Residues: CASSQTAQQETQYF.

This clone was observed once. The rearrangement links TRBV4-2 to TRBJ2-1; TRBD1 or TRBD2 may be the D gene (7 bases each). CDR1 and CDR2 (germline): LGHNA, YNFKEQ. The V end lost 0 bases, the J end lost 4 bases, and 16 bases lay between the germline ends. This CDR3 region has 17 residues. CDR3 sequence reads: CASSQDLSGDSYNEQFF. For the CDR3, the DNA is TGTGCCAGCAGCCAAGATCTCAGCGGGGACAGTTACAATGAGCAGTTCTTC.

This chain connects TRBV5-4 to TRBJ1-2; 7 bases map to TRBD1. The CDR3 spans 14 residues. The ends lost 1 base at V and 4 bases at J; junction bases unmatched: 4. Germline CDR1 and CDR2: SGHNT and YYREEE (reference sequence). For the CDR3, the DNA is TGTGCCAGCAGCTTGATGCAGGGGGGCTATGGCTACACCTTC. This sequence encodes CASSLMQGGYGYTF. The full variable domain, rest sourced from reference TRBV5-4 and TRBJ1-2, is ETGVTQSPTHLIKTRGQQVTLRCSSQSGHNTVSWYQQALGQGPQFIFQYYREEENGRGNFPPRFSGLQFPNYSSELNVNALELDDSALYLCASSLMQGGYGYTFGSGTRLTVV.

The CDR3: CASRWGQGAYGYTF. CDR3 DNA: TGTGCCAGCAGGTGGGGCCAGGGGGCTTATGGCTACACCTTC. This rearrangement joins TRBV5-6 to TRBJ1-2; 8 bases are a match to TRBD1. CDR1 and CDR2 from the germline V gene are SGHDT and YYEEEE. Trimming at V came to 5 bases and at J to 5 bases, leaving 8 bases not matched to a gene. This CDR3 contains 14 residues.

The rearrangement uses TRBV11-2 and TRBJ1-2; no definite D call. The CDR3 runs to 13 residues. The ends were cut back, 1 base at V and 7 bases at J, with 10 bases in the middle. Germline V CDR1 and CDR2: SGHAT, FQNNGV. CDR3 DNA: TGTGCCAGCAGCTTAGTCCTGGCTGCTGGCTACACCTTC. Encoded protein: CASSLVLAAGYTF.

This clone was recorded once. The chain has TRBV5-8 and TRBJ2-7, with TRBD1 identical over 7 bases. Looked up from germline, CDR1 is SGHTS and CDR2 is YDEGEE. The CDR3 runs 14 residues. Trimming took 0 bases from V and 2 from J; bases not matched to a gene: 2. In DNA, the CDR3 is TGTGCCAGCAGCTTGGCAGGGACAGCCTACGAGCAGTACTTC. This encodes CASSLAGTAYEQYF.

The genes are TRBV2 and TRBJ2-2; TRBD1 agrees at 11 bases. V gave up 4 bases and J gave up 4 bases; unmatched junction bases: 5. The germline V gene encodes CDR1 SNHLY and CDR2 FYNNEI. This CDR3 has 16 residues. The CDR3 here is CASSGDRGTGTGELFF. The CDR3 DNA sequence: TGTGCCAGCAGTGGGGACAGGGGGACTGGCACCGGGGAGCTGTTTTTT.

The V and J genes are TRBV19 and TRBJ2-7; TRBD2 matches at 10 bases. Per the germline V gene, CDR1 is LNHDA and CDR2 is SQIVND (reference sequence). The V segment lost 5 bases and the J segment 2 bases; nucleotides outside the gene matches: 6. The CDR3 has 15 amino acids. The CDR3 nucleotides read TGTGCCAGTAGTGTGTGGACTAGCGGAGCCTACGAGCAGTACTTC. Its translation: CASSVWTSGAYEQYF.

In its sample, this clone was seen once. The chain joins TRBV29-1 to TRBJ1-3; D is uncertain. This CDR3 comprises 14 residues. Per the germline V gene, CDR1 is SQVTM and CDR2 is ANQGSEA. V was trimmed by 3 bases and J by 0 bases, leaving 9 bases between them. CDR3 protein: CSVEEGSSGNTIYF. The CDR3 DNA sequence: TGCAGCGTTGAGGAGGGAAGCTCTGGAAACACCATATATTTT.

This chain links TRBV4-2 with TRBJ2-5; TRBD2 might be the D (5 bases). This CDR3 has 18 amino acids. From germline, CDR1 is LGHNA and CDR2 YNFKEQ. Trimming stripped 3 bases from V and 3 bases from J, with 23 bases between. The CDR3 coding sequence is TGTGCCAGCAGCCATTTTCCCTGGGGTGAGGGAAGAGAAGAGACCCAGTACTTC. Residues: CASSHFPWGEGREETQYF.

CDR3 nucleotides: TGTGCCAGCAGTTACTCGTGGAGGATGAACACTGAAGCTTTCTTT. It yields the protein CASSYSWRMNTEAFF. The gene calls are TRBV6-5 and TRBJ1-1; D remains ambiguous. The V gene's germline CDR1 is MNHEY and CDR2 SVGAGI. The CDR3 length is 15 residues. V shed 0 bases and J shed 0 bases, with 8 bases lying between them.

A single count supports this clone. The chain links TRBV7-2 to TRBJ1-2; D possibly corresponds to TRBD1 (6 bases). The CDR3 is 12 residues long. Germline V gene sequence: CDR1 SGHTA, CDR2 FQGNSA. V was shortened by 8 bases and J by 9 bases, with 16 bases between the two germline ends. In DNA, the CDR3 is TGTGCCAGCGACGCCGTGGACAGTCGCTACACCTTC. This translates into CASDAVDSRYTF.

The rearrangement uses TRBV5-4 and TRBJ2-7; 9 bases fit TRBD2. Germline trimming cut 3 bases from V and 3 bases from J; bases unmatched to any gene: 7. Germline-derived CDR1 and CDR2 are SGHNT and YYREEE (reference sequence). This CDR3 contains 15 residues. DNA of the CDR3: TGTGCCAGCAGCTCCTCGGGACTAGCTTTCTACGAGCAGTACTTC. It translates to CASSSSGLAFYEQYF. Full variable domain (missing parts from reference TRBV5-4 and TRBJ2-7): ETGVTQSPTHLIKTRGQQVTLRCSSQSGHNTVSWYQQALGQGPQFIFQYYREEENGRGNFPPRFSGLQFPNYSSELNVNALELDDSALYLCASSSSGLAFYEQYFGPGTRLTVT.